The clone carrying this T cell receptor (beta chain) has a handful of counts. Its antigen is unknown. This sample was taken from a study of OX40 agonist ivuxolimab in advanced cancers. The wider study: Dose-escalation patients were diagnosed with hepatocellular carcinoma, melanoma, renal cell cancer or head and neck cancer. General study points: Determination of antigen specificity was not performed for the expanded peripheral T cells.

Trimming stripped 4 bases from V and 3 bases from J, with 10 bases between. This CDR3 spans 13 amino acids. The germline gives CDR1 SEHNR, CDR2 FQNEAQ (reference sequence). Repertoires were generated with immunoSEQ multiplex PCR, while TCRdb's copy carries only in-frame clones and drops some. The sample lists 60,000 to 70,000 clones, approximately 90% occurring once. Material: CD4+ or CD8+ T cells sorted from blood, obtained in a trial of the OX40 agonist ivuxolimab. This chain joins TRBV7-9 and TRBJ2-7; the D is unclear. The origin of this receptor is an adult with an advanced solid tumor such as melanoma, head and neck, liver or kidney cancer. The CDR3 protein is CASSSRTRYEQYF. The CDR3 DNA reads as TGTGCCAGCAGCTCTAGAACACGCTACGAGCAGTACTTC.